Presented here are 5 T cell receptor beta chains from one specimen sequenced in a study of blood T cell repertoires in COVID-19. Repertoires were generated with immunoSEQ multiplex PCR, while TCRdb's copy carries only in-frame clones and drops some. The sample includes about 45,000 clones, roughly 70% of them seen just once. Material: peripheral blood. Every receptor here comes from a man older than 75 with acute or convalescent COVID-19.

The genes are TRBV5-1 and TRBJ2-2, with TRBD2 matching 14 bases. With V trimmed by 4 bases and J by 5 bases, 19 bases remained unmatched. The germline V gene has CDR1 SGHRS and CDR2 YFSETQ. This CDR3 spans 21 amino acids. CDR3: CASSATPPGLAGDIGTGELFF. CDR3 nucleotides: TGCGCCAGCAGCGCGACCCCGCCGGGACTAGCGGGAGACATTGGAACCGGGGAGCTGTTTTTT.

The chain uses TRBV5-1 and TRBJ2-2, with D perhaps TRBD2 (5 bases). Germline V gene lookup returns CDR1 SGHRS and CDR2 YFSETQ. V dropped 4 bases and J dropped 2 bases, with 12 bases sitting between them. The length of the CDR3 is 15 residues. This CDR3 is CASSGDYLNTGELFF. In DNA form, the CDR3 reads TGCGCCAGCAGCGGCGACTACCTAAACACCGGGGAGCTGTTTTTT. Full variable domain (outside the CDR3, taken from reference TRBV5-1 and TRBJ2-2): KAGVTQTPRYLIKTRGQQVTLSCSPISGHRSVSWYQQTPGQGLQFLFEYFSETQRNKGNFPGRFSGRQFSNSRSEMNVSTLELGDSALYLCASSGDYLNTGELFFGEGSRLTVL.

The CDR3 DNA reads as TGTGCCAGCAGTGGAGACAGGGGGCGCAACACCGGGGAGCTGTTTTTT. Translating it yields CASSGDRGRNTGELFF. The V and J genes are TRBV6-1 and TRBJ2-2; 10 bases agree with TRBD1. The CDR3 totals 16 residues. Germline values: CDR1 MNHNS, CDR2 SASEGT. The V gene end was trimmed by 4 bases and the J gene end by 2 bases; junction bases not matched to a gene: 4.

V is TRBV15 and J is TRBJ2-5; TRBD1 matches at 7 bases. CDR3 length: 14 amino acids. The ends lost 1 base at V and 1 base at J; junction bases unmatched: 0. CDR1 and CDR2 from the germline V gene are LNHNV and YYDKDF (reference sequence). DNA of the CDR3: TGTGCCACCAGCAGAGGGGACAGCCAAGAGACCCAGTACTTC. Protein: CATSRGDSQETQYF.

This clone was counted between two and nine times. The chain combines TRBV6-5 with TRBJ1-2, with 8 bases lining up with TRBD1. CDR1 and CDR2 (germline): MNHEY, SVGAGI. After removal of 5 bases from V and 7 bases from J, the junction contained 6 bases not matched to a gene. The CDR3 runs 13 residues. This CDR3 is CASSRTGTGGYTF. The CDR3 DNA is TGTGCCAGCAGTCGGACAGGGACGGGTGGCTACACCTTC.